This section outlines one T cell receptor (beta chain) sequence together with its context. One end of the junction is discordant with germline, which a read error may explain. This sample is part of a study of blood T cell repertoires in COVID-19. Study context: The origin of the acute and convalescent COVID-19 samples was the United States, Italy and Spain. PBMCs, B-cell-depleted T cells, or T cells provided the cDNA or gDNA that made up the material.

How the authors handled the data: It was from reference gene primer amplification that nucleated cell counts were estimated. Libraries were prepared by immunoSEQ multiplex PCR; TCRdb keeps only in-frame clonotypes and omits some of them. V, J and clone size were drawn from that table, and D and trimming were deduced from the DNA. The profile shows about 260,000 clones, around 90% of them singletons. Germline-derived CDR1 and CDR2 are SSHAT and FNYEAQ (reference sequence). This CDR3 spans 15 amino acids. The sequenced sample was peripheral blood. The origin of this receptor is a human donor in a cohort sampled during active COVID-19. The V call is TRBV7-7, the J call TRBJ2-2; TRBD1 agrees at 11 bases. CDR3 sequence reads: CASSPDRGPTGELFF. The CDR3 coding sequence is TGTGCTAGCAGCCCGGACAGGGGGCCCACCGGGGAGCTGTTTTTT.